The clone carrying this T cell receptor (beta chain) showed up just once. What it binds is not known. Germline CDR1 is SGHVS and CDR2 is FQNEAQ. The CDR3 loop spans 16 amino acids. J lost 2 bases, V lost 6 bases, and 6 bases had no gene match. These data come from a study of OX40 agonist ivuxolimab in advanced cancers. Study conclusions and caveats: CD4+ and CD8+ blood T cells expanded clonally by week 6 at 0.1 to 3.0 mg/kg.

Assay: immunoSEQ multiplex PCR; the TCRdb copy retains only in-frame clones and omits some. Counted here are roughly 75,000 clones, about nine tenths occurring once; the ten biggest clones make up roughly 6.3%. The input for sequencing was CD4+ or CD8+ T cells sorted from blood, taken in a trial of the OX40 agonist ivuxolimab. This receptor was identified in an adult with an advanced solid tumor such as melanoma, head and neck, liver or kidney cancer. This sequence joins TRBV7-8 and TRBJ2-3, with 12 bases identical to TRBD2. In DNA form, the CDR3 reads TGTGCCAGCAGTAGAGGACTAGCGGGGCTCACAGATACGCAGTATTTT. Translation gives CASSRGLAGLTDTQYF. The whole variable domain, remainder taken from reference TRBV7-8 and TRBJ2-3, is GAGVSQSPRYKVAKRGQDVALRCDPISGHVSLFWYQQALGQGPEFLTYFQNEAQLDKSGLPSDRFFAERPEGSVSTLKIQRTQQEDSAVYLCASSRGLAGLTDTQYFGPGTRLTVL.